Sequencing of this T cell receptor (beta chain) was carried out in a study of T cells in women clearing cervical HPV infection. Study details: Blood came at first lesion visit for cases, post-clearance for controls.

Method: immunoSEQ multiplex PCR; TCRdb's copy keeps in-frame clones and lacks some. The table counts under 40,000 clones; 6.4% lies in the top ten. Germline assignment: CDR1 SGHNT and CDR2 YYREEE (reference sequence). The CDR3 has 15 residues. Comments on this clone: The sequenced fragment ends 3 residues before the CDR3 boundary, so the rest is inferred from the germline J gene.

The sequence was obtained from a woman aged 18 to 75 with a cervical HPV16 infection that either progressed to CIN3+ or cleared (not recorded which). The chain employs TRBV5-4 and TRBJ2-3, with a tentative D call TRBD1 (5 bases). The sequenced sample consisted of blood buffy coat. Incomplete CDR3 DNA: TGTGCCAGCAGCTTGGAGGGGCCCCACCAAGAGACG. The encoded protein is CASSLEGPHQET. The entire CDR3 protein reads CASSLEGPHQETQYF.